This TCR beta chain was observed in a study of cytomegalovirus exposure and HLA in healthy donors. Germline assignment: CDR1 LNHDA and CDR2 SQIVND (reference sequence). The J segment lost 0 bases and the V segment lost 3 bases, leaving 4 bases of the junction unmatched. There are 16 residues in the CDR3. Comment on this clone: Its matching antigen is unknown.

The PCR used 60 Vbeta and 13 Jbeta primers. Only in-frame clones appear in the TCRdb table, and some are missing; sequencing was by immunoSEQ multiplex PCR. The sample holds 150,000 to 200,000 clones, 80% seen once. Study-wide results and caveats: Within an earlier analysis, most TCR beta V segments proved productive either about 87% or about 30% of the time. Altogether, 160 or so TCR beta chains were recorded as cytomegalovirus-associated. TCR sequences were mostly rare, though some public TCRs occurred in many donors.

Each donor's status was that of a healthy bone marrow donor. The genes are TRBV19 and TRBJ2-7, with TRBD2 matching over 11 bases. The specimen sequenced was PBMCs. This sequence originates from a woman aged 40-49 years in good health and CMV-seronegative. The CDR3 nucleotides are TGTGCCAGTAGTATGTCCGGGACTAGCGGCTCCTACGAGCAGTACTTC. Residues: CASSMSGTSGSYEQYF.